This is a list of T cell receptor beta chains from one sample in a study of identifying expanded T cells in peripheral blood. Profiling relied on immunoSEQ multiplex PCR, and the TCRdb table lists in-frame clones only, not all of them. The sample consists of around 75,000 clones, around 90% of them appearing once. The sequenced sample consisted of blood. The receptors derive from a person between 18 and 75 years old in good health. Each CDR3 is given with its conserved first and last residue. D genes are given only for firm matches. Size is stated for part of the rows, as once, few or many counts, or as a class when the clone is expanded.

D	V	size	J	CDR3	DNA
NA	TRBV20-1	NA	TRBJ2-1	CSAYRNEQFF	TGCAGTGCATACAGAAATGAGCAGTTCTTC
NA	TRBV11-2	NA	TRBJ1-3	CASSLAPENTIYF	TGTGCCAGCAGCTTAGCCCCGGAGAACACCATATATTTT
NA	TRBV5-3	NA	TRBJ2-3	CARSPQRGPKGNTQYF	TGTGCCAGAAGCCCTCAACGGGGACCCAAGGGAAATACGCAGTATTTT
TRBD1	TRBV4-1	NA	TRBJ1-5	CASSQPGQGGSNQPQHF	TGCGCCAGCAGCCAACCCGGACAGGGAGGTAGCAATCAGCCCCAGCATTTT
NA	TRBV23-1	NA	TRBJ1-1	CASTRRGMNTEAFF	TGCGCCAGCACCAGGAGGGGGATGAACACTGAAGCTTTCTTT
NA	TRBV30	NA	TRBJ1-1	CAWSYGRNTEAFF	TGTGCCTGGAGTTACGGCCGGAACACTGAAGCTTTCTTT
NA	TRBV7-2	NA	TRBJ2-7	CASSLAFGRGGYEQYF	TGTGCCAGCAGCTTAGCGTTCGGCAGGGGGGGCTACGAGCAGTACTTC
NA	TRBV28	NA	TRBJ2-7	CASITSAPRWEQYF	TGTGCCAGCATCACGTCGGCACCTCGGTGGGAGCAGTACTTC
NA	TRBV29-1	NA	TRBJ2-1	CSVGRNNEQFF	TGCAGCGTTGGCAGGAACAATGAGCAGTTCTTC
NA	TRBV21-1	NA	TRBJ1-5	CASSKFRVADNQPQHF	TGTGCCAGCAGCAAATTTCGGGTTGCGGACAATCAGCCCCAGCATTTT
TRBD1	TRBV5-1	few	TRBJ1-1	CASSLVGTVNTEAFF	TGCGCCAGCAGCTTGGTAGGGACAGTGAACACTGAAGCTTTCTTT
NA	TRBV7-6	NA	TRBJ1-2	CASSPLDGYTF	TGTGCCAGCAGCCCGTTAGATGGCTACACCTTC
NA	TRBV7-2	NA	TRBJ2-6	CASSLSSANVLTF	TGTGCCAGCAGCTTATCCAGTGCCAACGTCCTGACTTTC
TRBD1	TRBV18	NA	TRBJ2-1	CASQARGREDNEQFF	TGTGCCAGCCAGGCCAGGGGGCGGGAAGACAATGAGCAGTTCTTC
TRBD2	TRBV7-2	NA	TRBJ2-7	CASSPRLAGDYEQYF	TGTGCCAGCAGCCCCCGACTAGCGGGGGACTACGAGCAGTACTTC
NA	TRBV6-5	NA	TRBJ2-5	CASRTGQAGGETQYF	TGTGCCAGCAGAACCGGACAGGCGGGGGGAGAGACCCAGTACTTC
NA	TRBV6-5	NA	TRBJ1-2	CASSYSTTGGYGYTF	TGTGCCAGCAGTTACTCTACGACAGGCGGCTATGGCTACACCTTC
NA	TRBV6-5	NA	TRBJ2-3	CASSYGRTDTQYF	TGTGCCAGCAGTTACGGGAGAACAGATACGCAGTATTTT
TRBD2	TRBV7-2	NA	TRBJ2-7	CASSRWGGEQYF	TGTGCCAGCAGCCGTTGGGGGGGCGAGCAGTACTTC
NA	TRBV2	NA	TRBJ2-2	CASSEIQAGELFF	TGTGCCAGCAGTGAAATCCAGGCCGGGGAGCTGTTTTTT
NA	TRBV5-1	NA	TRBJ2-7	CASSPLGLHEQYF	TGCGCCAGCAGCCCGTTGGGGCTGCACGAGCAGTACTTC
TRBD2	TRBV7-3	once	TRBJ2-3	CASSSSGSRTDTQYF	TGTGCCAGCAGCTCTAGCGGGAGCCGAACAGATACGCAGTATTTT
NA	TRBV11-2	NA	TRBJ2-7	CASRDTGGAYEQYF	TGTGCCAGCAGGGATACAGGGGGGGCCTACGAGCAGTACTTC
NA	TRBV7-6	NA	TRBJ2-7	CASSLGRGRHEQYF	TGTGCCAGCAGCTTAGGCCGGGGGAGGCACGAGCAGTACTTC
NA	TRBV2	NA	TRBJ1-2	CASSTGGGVRGYTF	TGTGCCAGCAGTACCGGGGGAGGGGTTCGTGGCTACACCTTC
NA	TRBV10-1	NA	TRBJ2-3	CASSESGRTDTQYF	TGCGCCAGCAGTGAGTCCGGCAGAACAGATACGCAGTATTTT
NA	TRBV28	NA	TRBJ2-3	CASSLPPPYTDTQYF	TGTGCCAGCAGTTTACCTCCTCCTTACACAGATACGCAGTATTTT
NA	TRBV7-2	NA	TRBJ2-2	CASSLGAGATTGELFF	TGTGCCAGCAGCTTAGGGGCAGGGGCCACAACCGGGGAGCTGTTTTTT
NA	TRBV7-2	NA	TRBJ2-7	CASSYDFSSYEQYF	TGTGCCAGCAGCTACGATTTTAGCTCCTACGAGCAGTACTTC
NA	TRBV19	NA	TRBJ1-2	CASSRNVYGYTF	TGTGCCAGTAGTAGGAACGTCTATGGCTACACCTTC
TRBD2	TRBV9	NA	TRBJ2-1	CASSVDSGGSNEQFF	TGTGCCAGCAGCGTAGATAGCGGGGGGAGTAATGAGCAGTTCTTC
NA	TRBV28	NA	TRBJ2-1	CASSFWGREEQFF	TGTGCCAGCAGTTTTTGGGGTAGGGAGGAGCAGTTCTTC
TRBD1	TRBV19	NA	TRBJ2-2	CASNTGTANTGELFF	TGTGCCAGTAATACCGGGACAGCGAACACCGGGGAGCTGTTTTTT
NA	TRBV9	once	TRBJ1-6	CASSVTTAPVPDSPLHF	TGTGCCAGCAGCGTAACGACAGCGCCCGTGCCGGATTCACCCCTCCACTTT
NA	TRBV10-3	NA	TRBJ2-7	CAISERDEQYF	TGTGCCATCAGTGAGAGGGACGAGCAGTACTTC
NA	TRBV6-1	NA	TRBJ2-3	CASSGLLGDYTQYF	TGTGCCAGCAGTGGTCTTTTGGGGGATTATACGCAGTATTTT
NA	TRBV28	once	TRBJ2-3	CASSSGGVHFTQYF	TGTGCCAGCAGTTCGGGCGGGGTCCATTTTACGCAGTATTTT
TRBD2	TRBV18	NA	TRBJ2-5	CASSPLGLAAIQETQYF	TGTGCCAGCTCCCCGCTCGGACTAGCGGCTATTCAAGAGACCCAGTACTTC
NA	TRBV5-1	once	TRBJ2-7	CASSPPSGSYEQYF	TGCGCCAGCAGCCCCCCCTCTGGCTCCTACGAGCAGTACTTC
NA	TRBV15	NA	TRBJ2-5	CATSQRGGGPQETQYF	TGTGCCACCAGCCAAAGAGGGGGGGGACCCCAAGAGACCCAGTACTTC
TRBD1	TRBV19	NA	TRBJ2-7	CASSLRDRRAEQYF	TGTGCCAGTAGTCTCCGGGACAGGAGGGCCGAGCAGTACTTC
NA	TRBV30	NA	TRBJ2-7	CAWSVLVDREQYF	TGTGCCTGGAGTGTACTGGTAGACAGGGAGCAGTACTTC
NA	TRBV4-3	NA	TRBJ2-1	CASSQEPRGTKVFNEQFF	TGCGCCAGCAGCCAAGAGCCGCGGGGAACCAAGGTGTTCAATGAGCAGTTCTTC
NA	TRBV5-8	NA	TRBJ1-5	CASFDGTGGQPQHF	TGTGCCAGCTTCGACGGTACCGGAGGTCAGCCCCAGCATTTT
NA	TRBV28	NA	TRBJ2-7	CASSMTASSYEQYF	TGTGCCAGCAGTATGACAGCTTCTTCCTACGAGCAGTACTTC